This TCR beta chain was observed in a study of blood T cell repertoires in COVID-19. Cohorts were determined from participant-reported clinical history. TCRdb's table, derived via immunoSEQ multiplex PCR, lists solely in-frame clones and lacks some. This repertoire shows approximately 150,000 clones, 80% to 90% found once; its top ten account for 2% to 2.5%. The germline gives CDR1 MGHDK, CDR2 SYGVNS. CDR3 length: 16 amino acids. Trimming took off 5 bases at V and 1 base at J, with 17 bases between the two ends. The material sequenced was PBMCs or T cells enriched from blood (not recorded which). The rearrangement links TRBV25-1 to TRBJ1-1; tentative D call: TRBD1 (6 bases). The sequence was obtained from a man between 40 and 49 years old with acute COVID-19. The CDR3 is CASSTIGGAKNTEAFF. The CDR3 DNA follows: TGTGCCAGCAGTACTATTGGGGGGGCCAAGAACACTGAAGCTTTCTTT.